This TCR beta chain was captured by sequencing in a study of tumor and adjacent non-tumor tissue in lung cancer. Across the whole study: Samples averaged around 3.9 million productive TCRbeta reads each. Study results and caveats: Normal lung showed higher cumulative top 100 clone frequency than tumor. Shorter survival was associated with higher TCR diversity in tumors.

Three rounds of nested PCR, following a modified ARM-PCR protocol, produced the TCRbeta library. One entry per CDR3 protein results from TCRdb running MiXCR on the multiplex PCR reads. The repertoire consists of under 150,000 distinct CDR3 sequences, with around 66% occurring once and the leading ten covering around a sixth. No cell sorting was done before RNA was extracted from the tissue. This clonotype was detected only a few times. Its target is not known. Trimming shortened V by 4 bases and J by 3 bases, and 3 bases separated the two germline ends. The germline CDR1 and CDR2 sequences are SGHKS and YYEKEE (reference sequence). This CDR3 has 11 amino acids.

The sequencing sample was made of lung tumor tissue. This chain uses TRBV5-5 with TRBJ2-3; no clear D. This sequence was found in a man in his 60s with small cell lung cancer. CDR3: CASSMTDTQYF. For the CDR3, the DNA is TGTGCCAGCAGCATGACAGATACGCAGTATTTT.